This T cell receptor beta chain was identified in a study of cytomegalovirus exposure and HLA in healthy donors. In regard to this clone: Its antigen is unidentified.

Donors had nominal health at sampling but likely had unrecorded immune exposures. The CDR3 has 17 residues. CDR1 and CDR2 (germline): PRHDT, FYEKMQ (reference sequence). The V segment lost 4 bases and the J segment 5 bases; nucleotides outside the gene matches: 13. PCR employed 60 Vbeta and 13 Jbeta primers. Produced via immunoSEQ multiplex PCR; TCRdb's table is partial and in-frame only. The repertoire holds some 250,000 clones, with about four fifths as singletons. The study, taken as a whole, reports: Previously analyzed data showed that most TCR beta V segments were productive at a frequency of about 87% or about 30%. Across donors, most TCRs were seen rarely, yet some public ones were widespread.

The receptor's source is a woman in her thirties or forties in good health and CMV-seropositive. Source material: PBMCs. The gene calls are TRBV13 and TRBJ2-7; 11 nucleotides agree with TRBD2. Written as DNA, the CDR3 is TGTGCCAGCAGCTCCGACTCCAGACTAGCGGGGAAAAACGAGCAGTACTTC. Translation: CASSSDSRLAGKNEQYF. The full variable domain, in which reference TRBV13 and TRBJ2-7 provide the parts outside the CDR3, is AAGVIQSPRHLIKEKRETATLKCYPIPRHDTVYWYQQGPGQDPQFLISFYEKMQSDKGSIPDRFSAQQFSDYHSELNMSSLELGDSALYFCASSSDSRLAGKNEQYFGPGTRLTVT.